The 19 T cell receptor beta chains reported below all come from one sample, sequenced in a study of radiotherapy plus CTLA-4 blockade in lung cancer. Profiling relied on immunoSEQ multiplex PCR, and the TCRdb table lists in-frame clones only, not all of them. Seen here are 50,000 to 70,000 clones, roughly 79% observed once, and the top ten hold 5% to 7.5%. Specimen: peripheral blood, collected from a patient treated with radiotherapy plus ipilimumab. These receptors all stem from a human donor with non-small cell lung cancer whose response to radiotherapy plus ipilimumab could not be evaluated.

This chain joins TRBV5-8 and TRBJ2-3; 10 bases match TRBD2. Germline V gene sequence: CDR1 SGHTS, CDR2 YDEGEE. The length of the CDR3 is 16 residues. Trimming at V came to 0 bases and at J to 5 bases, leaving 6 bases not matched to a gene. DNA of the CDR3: TGTGCCAGCAGCTTGGCCACTAGCGGGGTTCAAGATACGCAGTATTTT. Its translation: CASSLATSGVQDTQYF.

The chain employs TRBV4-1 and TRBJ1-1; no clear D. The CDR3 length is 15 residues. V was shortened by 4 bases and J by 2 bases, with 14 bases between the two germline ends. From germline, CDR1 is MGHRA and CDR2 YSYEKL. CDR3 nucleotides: TGCGCCAGCAGCCCCCAGTTCCGGGGTAACACTGAAGCTTTCTTT. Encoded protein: CASSPQFRGNTEAFF.

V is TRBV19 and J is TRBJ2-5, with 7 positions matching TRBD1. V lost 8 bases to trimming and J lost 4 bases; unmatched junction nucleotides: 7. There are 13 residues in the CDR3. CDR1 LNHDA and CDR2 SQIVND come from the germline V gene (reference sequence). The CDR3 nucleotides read TGTGCCAGTCAAGACAGGGTTGGAGAGACCCAGTACTTC. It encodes CASQDRVGETQYF.

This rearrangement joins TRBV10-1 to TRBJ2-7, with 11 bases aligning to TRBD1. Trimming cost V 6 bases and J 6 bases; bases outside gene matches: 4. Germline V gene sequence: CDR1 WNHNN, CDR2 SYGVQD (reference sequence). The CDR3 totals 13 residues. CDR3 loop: CASSGQGAGEQYF. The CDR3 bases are TGCGCCAGCAGCGGACAGGGGGCTGGCGAGCAGTACTTC.

This CDR3 reads CASSEGGHSASLSTDTQYF. The CDR3 nucleotides read TGTGCCAGCAGTGAAGGTGGACATTCTGCCTCCCTAAGCACAGATACGCAGTATTTT. The chain uses TRBV6-1 and TRBJ2-3; tentatively, D is TRBD1 (5 bases). The V end was cut by 1 base, the J end by 0 bases, with 20 bases between. Germline V gene sequence: CDR1 MNHNS, CDR2 SASEGT. The CDR3 is 19 amino acids.

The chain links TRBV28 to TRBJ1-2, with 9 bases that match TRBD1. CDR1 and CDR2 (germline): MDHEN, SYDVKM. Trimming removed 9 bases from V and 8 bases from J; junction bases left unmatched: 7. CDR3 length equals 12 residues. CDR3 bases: TGTGCCAGTTTCGGGACAGGGAGCGGCTACACCTTC. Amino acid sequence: CASFGTGSGYTF.

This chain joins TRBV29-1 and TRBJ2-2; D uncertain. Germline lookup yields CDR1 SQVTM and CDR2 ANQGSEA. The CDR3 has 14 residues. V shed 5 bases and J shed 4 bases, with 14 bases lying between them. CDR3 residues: CSVISPLSTGELFF. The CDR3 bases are TGCAGCGTTATCTCCCCCCTCAGCACCGGGGAGCTGTTTTTT.

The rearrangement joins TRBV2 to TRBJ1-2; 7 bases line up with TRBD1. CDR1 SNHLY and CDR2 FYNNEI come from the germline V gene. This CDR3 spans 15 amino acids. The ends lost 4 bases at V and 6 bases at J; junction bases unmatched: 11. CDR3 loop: CASSAGTALKDGYTF. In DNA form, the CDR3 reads TGTGCCAGCAGTGCTGGGACAGCCCTTAAGGATGGCTACACCTTC.

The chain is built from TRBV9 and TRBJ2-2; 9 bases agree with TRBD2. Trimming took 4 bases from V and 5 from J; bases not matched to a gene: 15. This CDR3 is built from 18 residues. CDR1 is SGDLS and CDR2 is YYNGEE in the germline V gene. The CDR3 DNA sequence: TGTGCCAGCAGCCCACGAGAGAGGGCGGGAGGGCTAACCGGGGAGCTGTTTTTT. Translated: CASSPRERAGGLTGELFF. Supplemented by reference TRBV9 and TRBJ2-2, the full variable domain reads DSGVTQTPKHLITATGQRVTLRCSPRSGDLSVYWYQQSLDQGLQFLIQYYNGEERAKGNILERFSAQQFPDLHSELNLSSLELGDSALYFCASSPRERAGGLTGELFFGEGSRLTVL.

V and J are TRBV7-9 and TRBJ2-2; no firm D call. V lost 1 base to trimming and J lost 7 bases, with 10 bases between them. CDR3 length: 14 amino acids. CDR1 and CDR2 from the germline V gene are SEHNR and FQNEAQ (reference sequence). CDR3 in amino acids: CASSLGPRNGELFF. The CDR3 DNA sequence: TGTGCCAGCAGCTTAGGGCCAAGAAACGGGGAGCTGTTTTTT.

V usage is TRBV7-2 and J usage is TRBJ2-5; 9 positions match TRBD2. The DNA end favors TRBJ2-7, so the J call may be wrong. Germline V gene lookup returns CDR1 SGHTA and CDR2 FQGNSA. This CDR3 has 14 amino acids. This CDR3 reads CASSSSGGTYEQYF. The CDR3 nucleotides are TGTGCCAGCAGCTCCAGCGGGGGGACCTACGAGCAGTACTTC.

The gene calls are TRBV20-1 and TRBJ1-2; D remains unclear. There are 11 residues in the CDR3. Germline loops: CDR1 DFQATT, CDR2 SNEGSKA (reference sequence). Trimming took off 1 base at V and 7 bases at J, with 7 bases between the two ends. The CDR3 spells CSARVERGYTF. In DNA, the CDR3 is TGCAGTGCTAGAGTAGAGCGTGGCTACACCTTC.

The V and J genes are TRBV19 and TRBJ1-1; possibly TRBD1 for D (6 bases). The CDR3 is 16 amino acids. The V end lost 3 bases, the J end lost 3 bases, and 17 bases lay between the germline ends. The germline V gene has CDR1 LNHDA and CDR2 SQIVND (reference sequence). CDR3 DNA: TGTGCCAGTAGTATCCAACAGGGAGTCTTGGACACTGAAGCTTTCTTT. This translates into CASSIQQGVLDTEAFF. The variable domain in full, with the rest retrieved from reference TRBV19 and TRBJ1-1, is DGGITQSPKYLFRKEGQNVTLSCEQNLNHDAMYWYRQDPGQGLRLIYYSQIVNDFQKGDIAEGYSVSREKKESFPLTVTSAQKNPTAFYLCASSIQQGVLDTEAFFGQGTRLTVV.

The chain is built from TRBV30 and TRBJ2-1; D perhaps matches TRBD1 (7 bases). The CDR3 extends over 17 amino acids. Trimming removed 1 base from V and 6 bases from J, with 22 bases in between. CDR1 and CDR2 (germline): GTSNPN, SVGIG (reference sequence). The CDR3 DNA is TGTGCCTGGAGTGGGGTGGGGGGACAGATCTTTAGCAATGAGCAGTTCTTC. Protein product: CAWSGVGGQIFSNEQFF.

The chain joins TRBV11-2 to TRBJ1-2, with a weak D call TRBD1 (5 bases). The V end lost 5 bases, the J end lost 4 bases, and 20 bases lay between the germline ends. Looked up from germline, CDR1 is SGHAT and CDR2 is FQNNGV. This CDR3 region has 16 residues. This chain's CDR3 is CASSPNDVGGFYGYTF. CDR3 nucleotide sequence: TGTGCCAGCAGCCCTAACGATGTCGGGGGTTTCTATGGCTACACCTTC.

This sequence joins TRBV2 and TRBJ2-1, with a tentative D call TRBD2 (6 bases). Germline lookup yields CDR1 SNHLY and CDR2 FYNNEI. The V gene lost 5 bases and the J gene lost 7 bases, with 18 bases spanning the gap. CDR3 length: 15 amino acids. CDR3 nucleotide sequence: TGTGCCAGCAGTTATTCGGGACTTACTACAAATGAGCAGTTCTTC. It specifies CASSYSGLTTNEQFF.

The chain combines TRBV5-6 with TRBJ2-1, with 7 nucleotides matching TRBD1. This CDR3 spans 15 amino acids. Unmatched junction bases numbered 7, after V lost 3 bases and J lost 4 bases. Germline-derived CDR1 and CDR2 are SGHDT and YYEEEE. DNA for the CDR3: TGTGCCAGCAGCTCATCGGGACAGATTTACAATGAGCAGTTCTTC. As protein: CASSSSGQIYNEQFF.

The CDR3 is CASSLAWGTSGRNEQFF. The CDR3 nucleotides are TGTGCCAGCAGCTTAGCGTGGGGGACTAGCGGGAGGAATGAGCAGTTCTTC. The chain employs TRBV7-2 and TRBJ2-1, with 15 bases that match TRBD2. Germline values: CDR1 SGHTA, CDR2 FQGNSA. This CDR3 is built from 17 residues. J gave up 7 bases and V 0 bases, and 4 bases lay outside the gene matches.

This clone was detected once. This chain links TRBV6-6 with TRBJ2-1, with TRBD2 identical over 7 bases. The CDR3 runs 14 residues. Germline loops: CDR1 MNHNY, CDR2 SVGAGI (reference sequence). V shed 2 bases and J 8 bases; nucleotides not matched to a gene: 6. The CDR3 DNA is TGTGCCAGCAGTTACCGACTAGCTTGGGATGAGCAGTTCTTC. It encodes CASSYRLAWDEQFF.